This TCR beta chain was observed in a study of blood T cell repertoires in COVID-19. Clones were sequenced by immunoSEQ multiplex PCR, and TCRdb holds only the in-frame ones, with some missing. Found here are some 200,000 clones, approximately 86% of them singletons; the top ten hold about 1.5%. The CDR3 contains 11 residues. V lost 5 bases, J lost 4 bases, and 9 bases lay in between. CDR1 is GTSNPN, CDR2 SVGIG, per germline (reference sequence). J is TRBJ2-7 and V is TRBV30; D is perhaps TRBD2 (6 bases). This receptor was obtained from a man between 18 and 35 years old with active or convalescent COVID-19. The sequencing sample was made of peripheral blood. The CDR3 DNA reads TGTGCCTGGGCCGGGGGTTACGAGCAGTACTTC. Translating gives CAWAGGYEQYF.